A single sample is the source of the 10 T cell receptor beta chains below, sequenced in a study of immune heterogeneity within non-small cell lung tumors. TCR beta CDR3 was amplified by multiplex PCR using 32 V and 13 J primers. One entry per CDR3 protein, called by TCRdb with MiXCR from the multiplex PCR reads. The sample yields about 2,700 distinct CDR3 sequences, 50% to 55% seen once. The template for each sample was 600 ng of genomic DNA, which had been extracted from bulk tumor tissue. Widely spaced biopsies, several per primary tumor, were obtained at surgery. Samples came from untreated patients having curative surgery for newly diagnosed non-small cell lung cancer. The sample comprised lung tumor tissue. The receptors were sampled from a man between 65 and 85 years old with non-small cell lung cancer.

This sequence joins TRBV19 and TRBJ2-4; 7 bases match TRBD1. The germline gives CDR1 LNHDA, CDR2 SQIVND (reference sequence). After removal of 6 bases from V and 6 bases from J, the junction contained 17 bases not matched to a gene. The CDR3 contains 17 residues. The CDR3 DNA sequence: TGTGCCAGTAGCCGACGTTGGGGGACAGATGGGACAAACATTCAGTACTTC. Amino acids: CASSRRWGTDGTNIQYF.

CDR3 DNA: TGTGCCAGCAGTGAATTTTTAGAGAGGACCAAAAACATTCAGTACTTC. It codes for CASSEFLERTKNIQYF. The rearrangement links TRBV2 to TRBJ2-4, with no clear D. The CDR3 is made up of 16 amino acids. V was cut by 2 bases and J by 2 bases, with 13 bases left in between. Germline-derived CDR1 and CDR2 are SNHLY and FYNNEI.

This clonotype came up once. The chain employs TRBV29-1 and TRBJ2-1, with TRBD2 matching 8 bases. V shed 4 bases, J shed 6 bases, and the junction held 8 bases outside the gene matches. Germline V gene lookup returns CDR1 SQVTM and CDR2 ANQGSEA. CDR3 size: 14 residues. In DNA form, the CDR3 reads TGCAGCGTTGTAAAAGCGGGAGTCGGCAATGAGCAGTTCTTC. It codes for CSVVKAGVGNEQFF.

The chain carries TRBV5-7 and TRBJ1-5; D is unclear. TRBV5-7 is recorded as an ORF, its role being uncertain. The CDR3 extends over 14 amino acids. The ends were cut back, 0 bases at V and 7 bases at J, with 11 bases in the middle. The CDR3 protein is CASSLGMGGQPQHF. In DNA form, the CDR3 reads TGTGCCAGCAGCTTGGGAATGGGAGGGCAGCCCCAGCATTTT.

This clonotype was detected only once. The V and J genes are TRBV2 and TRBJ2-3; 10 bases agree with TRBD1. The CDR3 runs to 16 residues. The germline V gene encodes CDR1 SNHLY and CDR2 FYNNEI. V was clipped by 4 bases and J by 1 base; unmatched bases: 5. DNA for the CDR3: TGTGCCAGCAGTGGACAGGGGGCAGTTGGCACAGATACGCAGTATTTT. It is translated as CASSGQGAVGTDTQYF.

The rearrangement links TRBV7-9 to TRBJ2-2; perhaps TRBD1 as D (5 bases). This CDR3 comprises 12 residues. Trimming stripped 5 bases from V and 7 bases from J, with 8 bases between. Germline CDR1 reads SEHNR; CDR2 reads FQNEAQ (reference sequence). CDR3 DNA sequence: TGTGCCAGCAGCAGGGGCGGCGGGGAGCTGTTTTTT. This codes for CASSRGGGELFF.

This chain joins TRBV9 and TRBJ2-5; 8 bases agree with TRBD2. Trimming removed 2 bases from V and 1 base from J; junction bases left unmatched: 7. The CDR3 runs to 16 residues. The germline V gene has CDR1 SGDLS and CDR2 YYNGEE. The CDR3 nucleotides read TGTGCCAGCAGCGTCCTTAGCGGGATCGGCCAAGAGACCCAGTACTTC. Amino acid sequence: CASSVLSGIGQETQYF.

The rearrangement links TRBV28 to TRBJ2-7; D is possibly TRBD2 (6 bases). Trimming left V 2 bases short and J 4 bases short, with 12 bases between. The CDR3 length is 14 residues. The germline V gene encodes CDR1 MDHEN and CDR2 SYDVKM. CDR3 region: CASSLGGCTYEQYF. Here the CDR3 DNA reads TGTGCCAGCAGTTTAGGGGGGTGCACATACGAGCAGTACTTC.

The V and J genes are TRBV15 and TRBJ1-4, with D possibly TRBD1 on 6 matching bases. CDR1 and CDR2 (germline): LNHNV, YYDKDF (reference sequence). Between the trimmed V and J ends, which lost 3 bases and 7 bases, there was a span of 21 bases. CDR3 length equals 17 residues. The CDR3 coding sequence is TGTGCCACCAGCAGGGAGGAGCCGGGACAAATAACTGAAAAACTGTTTTTT. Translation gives CATSREEPGQITEKLFF. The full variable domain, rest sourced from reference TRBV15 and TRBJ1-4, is DAMVIQNPRYQVTQFGKPVTLSCSQTLNHNVMYWYQQKSSQAPKLLFHYYDKDFNNEADTPDNFQSRRPNTSFCFLDIRSPGLGDTAMYLCATSREEPGQITEKLFFGSGTQLSVL.

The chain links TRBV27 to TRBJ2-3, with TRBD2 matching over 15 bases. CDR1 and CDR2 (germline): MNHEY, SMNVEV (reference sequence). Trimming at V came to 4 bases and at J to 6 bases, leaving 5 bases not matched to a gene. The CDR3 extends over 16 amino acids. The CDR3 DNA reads TGTGCCAGCAGTTCGGGACTAGCGGGAGGTTGGGATACGCAGTATTTT. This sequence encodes CASSSGLAGGWDTQYF.